These 7 T cell receptor beta chains share one sample of origin, sequenced in a study of metastatic and nonmetastatic thyroid tumors. Patients underwent thyroid surgery, and none had received any treatment before it. MiXCR reprocessed the PCR reads for TCRdb. The data hold roughly 16,000 clones, with about 31% observed a single time. Sequenced: tumor tissue. Source of these receptors: a female donor with papillary thyroid cancer or a benign thyroid nodule (not recorded which). Some clones in this sample may be carry-over from other donors' samples.

This clone was counted ten times or more. V usage is TRBV20-1 and J usage is TRBJ2-3; 7 bases are shared with TRBD2. With 5 bases clipped from V and 5 bases from J, the junction kept 7 bases outside the gene matches. Germline V gene sequence: CDR1 DFQATT, CDR2 SNEGSKA (reference sequence). CDR3 length: 13 residues. The DNA of the CDR3 is TGCAGTGCTCCCCGACTAGCTATAGATACGCAGTATTTT. Protein sequence: CSAPRLAIDTQYF.

The genes are TRBV4-1 and TRBJ2-2; 8 bases line up with TRBD2. The CDR3 runs 16 residues. Germline CDR1 is MGHRA and CDR2 is YSYEKL. J gave up 5 bases and V 1 base, and 6 bases lay outside the gene matches. CDR3 DNA: TGCGCCAGCAGCCAAGTTAAGCGGGGGCCGACCGGGGAGCTGTTTTTT. Protein product: CASSQVKRGPTGELFF.

In its sample, this clone ranks as medium-sized. The chain links TRBV27 to TRBJ2-1; no clear D gene. Germline V gene sequence: CDR1 MNHEY, CDR2 SMNVEV (reference sequence). CDR3 length: 12 residues. Trimming shortened V by 5 bases and J by 5 bases, and 7 bases separated the two germline ends. CDR3 in DNA: TGTGCCAGCAGTCAGACAAACAATGAGCAGTTCTTC. It specifies CASSQTNNEQFF.

Sample share makes this clone medium-sized. The chain recombines TRBV20-1 with TRBJ2-3; 8 bases match TRBD2. Germline loops: CDR1 DFQATT, CDR2 SNEGSKA (reference sequence). The V gene end was trimmed by 6 bases and the J gene end by 3 bases; junction bases not matched to a gene: 8. The CDR3 is 14 amino acids. This CDR3 is CSANRGGRTDTQYF. CDR3 nucleotide sequence: TGCAGTGCCAACCGGGGGGGCCGAACAGATACGCAGTATTTT.

The chain employs TRBV11-2 and TRBJ2-1, with D possibly matching TRBD2 (5 bases). Trimming took off 5 bases at V and 4 bases at J, with 18 bases between the two ends. CDR3 length: 16 amino acids. From germline, CDR1 is SGHAT and CDR2 FQNNGV. DNA for the CDR3: TGTGCCAGCAGCCCTAGCAACTGGCAGGCTTACAATGAGCAGTTCTTC. Amino acids: CASSPSNWQAYNEQFF.

This clone was picked up many times. No conserved phenylalanine or tryptophan is present at the end of the CDR3, so a read error is the likely explanation. The chain has TRBV5-1 and TRBJ1-2, with 9 bases matching TRBD1. After removal of 4 bases from V and 4 bases from J, the junction contained 5 bases not matched to a gene. Germline lookup yields CDR1 SGHRS and CDR2 YFSETQ. The CDR3 runs 14 residues. DNA for the CDR3: TGCGCCAGCAGCCCCCTGACAGGGGGCTATGGCTACACCTCC. Its protein is CASSPLTGGYGYTS.

By its share, this clone is medium-sized. This chain uses TRBV9 with TRBJ2-3; unclear D gene. CDR3 length equals 16 residues. Germline V gives CDR1 SGDLS, CDR2 YYNGEE. V dropped 4 bases and J dropped 3 bases, with 18 bases sitting between them. This CDR3 is CASSIRSVGTTDTQYF. The CDR3 DNA reads as TGTGCCAGCAGCATCCGTTCGGTGGGAACGACAGATACGCAGTATTTT.